The clone carrying this TCR beta chain has just a few counts. The source of the sample is a study of T-cell memory formation after mild COVID-19. Each CDR3 protein is one row after TCRdb ran MiXCR on the 5' RACE reads. The sample includes about 270,000 distinct CDR3 sequences, roughly 18% of them seen just once. The V and J ends lost 6 bases and 5 bases respectively, with 4 bases between them. Germline values: CDR1 MNHNS, CDR2 SASEGT. The CDR3 has 10 residues. V usage is TRBV6-1 and J usage is TRBJ1-1; D gene ambiguous. This receptor was obtained from a man aged 18 to 29 who had mild COVID-19 (a few samples of this study predate the infection). Cell type and time point are not known. The sequencing sample was made of PBMCs or a T cell subset sorted from them (not recorded which). CDR3 coding DNA: TGTGCCAGCAGGTGGACTGAAGCTTTCTTT. This encodes CASRWTEAFF.